This TCR beta chain was sequenced during a study of T-cell memory formation after mild COVID-19. Background on the study: TCR clusters were mostly confined to one donor each. Points from the study as a whole: Some SARS-CoV-2-responding clones were already detected in memory before infection. Day 37-peaking second-wave clones had unconfirmed SARS-CoV-2 specificity.

TCR alpha and TCR beta cDNA libraries carrying sample barcodes and UMIs came from 5'RACE with constant-segment primers. TCRdb re-analysed the 5' RACE reads in MiXCR, keeping a single row per CDR3 protein. This table holds about 610,000 distinct CDR3 sequences, roughly 17% found once. V lost 4 bases and J lost 0, with 14 bases in between. Germline CDR1 SGDLS, CDR2 YYNGEE. This CDR3 has 15 residues. The sample holds a few counts of this clonotype. Its target is not known. The sequenced sample was PBMCs or a T cell subset sorted from them (not recorded which). This chain joins TRBV9 and TRBJ2-7, with D perhaps matching TRBD1 (6 bases). This sequence originates from an adult woman who had mild COVID-19 (a few samples of this study predate the infection). Cell type and time point are not known. Written as DNA, the CDR3 is TGTGCCAGCAGCCCTTCCCGACAGGACTCCTACGAGCAGTACTTC. Translation gives CASSPSRQDSYEQYF.